This T cell receptor (beta chain) was found in a study of blood T cell repertoires in COVID-19. Study summary: T cells, B-cell-depleted T cells, or PBMCs provided the cDNA or gDNA that served as material.

The protocol was immunoSEQ multiplex PCR, while the TCRdb copy is restricted to in-frame clones and leaves out a portion. The data show about 85,000 clones, roughly 80% seen once. The germline V and J ends were trimmed by 6 bases and 4 bases, with 13 bases remaining between them. The CDR3 length is 14 residues. Per the germline V gene, CDR1 is LGHNT and CDR2 is FRNRAP. This chain links TRBV12-5 with TRBJ1-5, with D perhaps matching TRBD1 (6 bases). Sequenced input: peripheral blood. This TCR was recovered from a man in his fifties or sixties with acute or convalescent COVID-19. DNA of the CDR3: TGTGCTAGTGGCTCAGGGGTCGGGAATCAGCCCCAGCATTTT. This sequence encodes CASGSGVGNQPQHF.